This entry is about one T cell receptor beta chain. The antigen is undetermined. V lost 0 bases, J lost 7 bases, and 16 bases lay in between. This CDR3 contains 16 residues. Germline V gene data show CDR1 as MGHRA and CDR2 as YSYEKL. TCRdb keeps only in-frame clones here, not all; method: immunoSEQ multiplex PCR. The top ten hold 0.89% of the sample, which has 850,000 to 1,100,000 clones, 70% to 80% seen once. This specimen belongs to a study of shared clonotypes between healthy human individuals. Study-level background: Participating donors consisted of a couple of women and a few men aged 18 to 49. Study-level findings and limits: Clonotype sharing among donors was expected to depend on sequencing depth. Genetic and exposure-history diversity was limited by the few donors.

The sample consisted of memory CD4+ T cells from PBMCs. The subset denotes: CD45RA-negative fraction. This TCR derives from a man aged 18-30 years in good health. Some clones in this sample may be carry-over from other donors' samples. This rearrangement joins TRBV4-1 to TRBJ1-5; possibly TRBD1 for D (5 bases). The CDR3 spells CASSQDGSAGKQPQHF. The CDR3 DNA follows: TGCGCCAGCAGCCAAGACGGTTCCGCAGGGAAACAGCCCCAGCATTTT.